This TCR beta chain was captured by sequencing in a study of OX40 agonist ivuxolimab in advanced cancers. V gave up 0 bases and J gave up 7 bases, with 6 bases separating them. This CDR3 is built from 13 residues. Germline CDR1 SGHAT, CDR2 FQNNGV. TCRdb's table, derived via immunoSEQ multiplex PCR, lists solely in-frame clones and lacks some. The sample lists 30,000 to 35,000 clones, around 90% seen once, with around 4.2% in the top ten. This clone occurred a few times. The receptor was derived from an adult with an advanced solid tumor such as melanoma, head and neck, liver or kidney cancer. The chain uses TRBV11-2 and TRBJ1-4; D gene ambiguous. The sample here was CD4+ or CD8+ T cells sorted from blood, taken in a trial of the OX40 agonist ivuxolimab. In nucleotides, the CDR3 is TGTGCCAGCAGCTTAGACCCCCGTGAAAAACTGTTTTTT. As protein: CASSLDPREKLFF.